This T cell receptor beta chain was identified in a study of breast tumors, draining lymph nodes, adjacent tissues (dated by TCRdb to 2016 to 2018). For the study in its entirety: In breast cancer patients, the study compared the TCR beta repertoires of tumor, adjacent nontumor tissue and axillary lymph nodes. In human breast cancer, the study set out to assess how tumor, surrounding tissue and draining lymph node repertoires relate to one another and whether T cells might be exchanged between them.

From cysteine to phenylalanine, the CDR3 is 10 amino acids long. Left in the record is the CDR3 DNA by itself, 30 bases read in frame from the first base. The V end loses 6 bases and the J end loses 9 bases, and a stretch of 9 bases separates them. Reading the germline V gene (reference sequence) gives CDR1 MNHEY and CDR2 SMNVEV. Broad study findings and their caveats: The data were judged consistent with most tumor T cells deriving from the lymph node and then expanding within tumor tissue. The conclusion that tumor T cells originate in lymph nodes was presented as consistent with a hypothesis rather than as directly demonstrated. Tumors showed preferential V and J gene usage, and their T-cell repertoire diversity fell below that of lymph nodes yet above that of nontumor tissue. Tumor and nontumor tissue repertoires were significantly more similar in luminal-like than in basal-like breast cancer.

TCRdb names Illumina HiSeq 2000 as the instrument used. TCR beta chain libraries were generated through multiplex PCR amplification. High-throughput sequencing was used to analyze the amplified TCR beta chain products. The public reads were reanalyzed by TCRdb: fastp trimming at Q25, MiXCR alignment, in-frame beta chains only. Each entry is one CDR3 protein sequence, shown with its most common DNA and genes. For this sample there are 66,000 or so distinct CDR3 sequences; 43% appear just once. The top ten clones comprise more than 7.5% of the sample. Of note for this clonotype: Its antigen is unknown. Base qualities were left out, and no much larger clone turns up one base away.

The chain couples TRBV27 to TRBJ2-7, with TRBD2 tentatively as D gene (6 bases match). The origin of this receptor is a female donor with breast cancer. Some clones in this sample may be carry-over from other donors' samples. Sequences were obtained from breast tumor tissue. This receptor has the CDR3 CASRLGGQYF. The DNA sequence is given as TGTGCCAGCAGACTGGGAGGGCAGTACTTC.